This note documents a single T cell receptor (beta chain) sequence. The target antigen is unknown. The sample comes from a study of T cell responses to AZD1222 COVID-19 vaccine. Overall study results and limits: Only six people who got AZD1222 tested seropositive at baseline. A mostly white British donor set with more females was recruited, and clonal diversity was possibly underestimated. Researchers report vaccine-associated CD4 TCRs spanning spike, with dominance at 160-218 and 743-854.

The germline V gene encodes CDR1 KGHSH and CDR2 LQKENI. The V and J ends lost 3 bases and 1 base, in that order; junction bases with no gene match: 4. This CDR3 contains 15 residues. The protocol was immunoSEQ multiplex PCR, while the TCRdb copy is restricted to in-frame clones and leaves out a portion. Altogether some 120,000 clones are present, 88% being singletons, with the ten largest covering 7.6%. This sample comprised peripheral blood, obtained on day 0 of AZD1222 vaccination. The clonotype was recovered from an adult in good health. The rearrangement uses TRBV18 and TRBJ1-1; 8 nucleotides match TRBD1. This CDR3 is CASSPWTGQNTEAFF. The CDR3 bases are TGTGCCAGCTCACCGTGGACAGGGCAGAACACTGAAGCTTTCTTT.